This T cell receptor beta chain was observed in a study of blood T cell repertoires in COVID-19. Study in general: Some COVID-19 samples were acute and others convalescent; all came from the United States, Italy and Spain. In each case, the material was cDNA or gDNA derived from T cells, B-cell-depleted T cells, or PBMCs.

Authors' methods: Amplification with reference gene primers provided the estimates of nucleated cell counts. Sequencing was performed with immunoSEQ multiplex PCR; in TCRdb, only in-frame clones are kept and a portion is missing. V and J calls and clone size follow that table, whereas D and trimming were derived from the DNA. The table lists under 150,000 clones, roughly 90% of them singletons. Notes on this clone: Within the sample, other DNA sequences also encode this same CDR3.

Trimming pared 6 bases from V and 2 bases from J, leaving 10 bases between. The CDR3 spans 13 residues. This TCR was sampled from a man aged 50-59 years with active or convalescent COVID-19. This chain uses TRBV12-3 or TRBV12-4 with TRBJ1-1; weak D call: TRBD1 (6 bases). The sequencing sample was made of peripheral blood. The CDR3 loop reads CASSPQGNTEAFF. DNA for the CDR3: TGTGCCAGCAGCCCACAGGGCAACACTGAAGCTTTCTTT.